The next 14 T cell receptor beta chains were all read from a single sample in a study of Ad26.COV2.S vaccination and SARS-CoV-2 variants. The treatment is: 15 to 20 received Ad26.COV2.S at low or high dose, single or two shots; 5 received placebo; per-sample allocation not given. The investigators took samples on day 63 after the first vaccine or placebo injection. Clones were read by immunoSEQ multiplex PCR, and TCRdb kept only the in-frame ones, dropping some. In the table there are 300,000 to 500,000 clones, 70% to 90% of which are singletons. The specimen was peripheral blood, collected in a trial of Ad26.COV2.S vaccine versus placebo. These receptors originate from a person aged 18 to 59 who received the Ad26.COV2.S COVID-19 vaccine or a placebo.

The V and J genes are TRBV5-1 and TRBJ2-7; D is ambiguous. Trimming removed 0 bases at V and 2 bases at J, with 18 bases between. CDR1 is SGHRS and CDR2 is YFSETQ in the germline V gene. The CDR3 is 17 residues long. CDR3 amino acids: CASSLETSKTFAYEQYF. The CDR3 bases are TGCGCCAGCAGCTTGGAAACATCAAAAACGTTTGCCTACGAGCAGTACTTC.

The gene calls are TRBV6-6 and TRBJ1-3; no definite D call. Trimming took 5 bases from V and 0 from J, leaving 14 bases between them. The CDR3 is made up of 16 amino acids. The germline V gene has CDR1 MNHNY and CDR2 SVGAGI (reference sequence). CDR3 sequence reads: CASSKNAILSGNTIYF. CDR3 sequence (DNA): TGTGCCAGCAGTAAAAACGCGATACTCTCTGGAAACACCATATATTTT.

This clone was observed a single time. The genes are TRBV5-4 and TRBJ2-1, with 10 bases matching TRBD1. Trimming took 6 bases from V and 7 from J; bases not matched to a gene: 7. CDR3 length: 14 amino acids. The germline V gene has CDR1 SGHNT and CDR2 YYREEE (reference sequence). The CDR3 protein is CASKFGTGVNEQFF. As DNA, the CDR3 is TGTGCCAGCAAATTCGGGACAGGGGTAAATGAGCAGTTCTTC.

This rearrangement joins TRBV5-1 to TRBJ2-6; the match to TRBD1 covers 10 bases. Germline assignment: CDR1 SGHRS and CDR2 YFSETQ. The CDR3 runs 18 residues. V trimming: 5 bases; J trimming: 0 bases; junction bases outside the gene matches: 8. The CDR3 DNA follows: TGCGCCAGCAGTGAGGACAGGGGGTTGAGCTCTGGGGCCAACGTCCTGACTTTC. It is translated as CASSEDRGLSSGANVLTF.

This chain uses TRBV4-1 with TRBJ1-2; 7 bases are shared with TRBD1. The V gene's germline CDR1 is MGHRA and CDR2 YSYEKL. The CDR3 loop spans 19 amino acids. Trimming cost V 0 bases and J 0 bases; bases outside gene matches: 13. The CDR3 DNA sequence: TGCGCCAGCAGCCAAGACTCTTTGGGGCAGGGGGTAGCTAACTATGGCTACACCTTC. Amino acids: CASSQDSLGQGVANYGYTF.

The CDR3 coding sequence is TGTGCCAGCAGCGAGTCCGGGGAGGGGAGGCCTGAAGCTTTCTTT. Its translation: CASSESGEGRPEAFF. This chain uses TRBV6-5 with TRBJ1-1; D is perhaps TRBD1 (5 bases). V was cut by 6 bases and J by 6 bases, with 20 bases left in between. CDR1 and CDR2 from the germline V gene are MNHEY and SVGAGI. CDR3 length: 15 amino acids.

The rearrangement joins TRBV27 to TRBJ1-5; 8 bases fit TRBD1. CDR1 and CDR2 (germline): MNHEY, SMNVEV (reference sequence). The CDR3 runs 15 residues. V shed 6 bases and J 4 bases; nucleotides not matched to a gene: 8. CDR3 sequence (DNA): TGTGCCAGCAGAACAAACAGGGGGGGAAATCAGCCCCAGCATTTT. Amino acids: CASRTNRGGNQPQHF.

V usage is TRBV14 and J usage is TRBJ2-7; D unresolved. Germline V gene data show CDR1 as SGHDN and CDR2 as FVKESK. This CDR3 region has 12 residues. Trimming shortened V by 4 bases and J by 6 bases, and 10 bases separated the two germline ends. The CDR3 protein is CASSPDVGEQYF. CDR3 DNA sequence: TGTGCCAGCAGCCCTGATGTCGGCGAGCAGTACTTC.

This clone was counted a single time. CDR3 nucleotides: TGTGCCAGCAGCTTAGGTCCGCGCGGTCGAACCGGGGAGCTGTTTTTT. Its translation is CASSLGPRGRTGELFF. The chain employs TRBV11-2 and TRBJ2-2; the D is unclear. V lost 1 base to trimming and J lost 5 bases, with 14 bases between them. Per germline, CDR1 SGHAT and CDR2 FQNNGV. CDR3 length: 16 residues.

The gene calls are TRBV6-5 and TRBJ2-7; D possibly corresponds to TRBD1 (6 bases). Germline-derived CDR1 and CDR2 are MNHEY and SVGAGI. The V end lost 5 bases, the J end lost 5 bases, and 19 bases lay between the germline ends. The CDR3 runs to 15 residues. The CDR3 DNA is TGTGCCAGCAGTCCCCATACCGGGACATTCCACGAGCAGTACTTC. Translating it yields CASSPHTGTFHEQYF.

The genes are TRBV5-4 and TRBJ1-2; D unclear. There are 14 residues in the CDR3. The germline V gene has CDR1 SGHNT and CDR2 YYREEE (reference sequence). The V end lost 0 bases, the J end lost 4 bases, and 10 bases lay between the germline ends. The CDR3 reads CASSLALSGYGYTF. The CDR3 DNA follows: TGTGCCAGCAGCTTGGCCTTGTCGGGCTATGGCTACACCTTC.

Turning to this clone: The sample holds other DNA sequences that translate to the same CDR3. The CDR3 nucleotides are TGCAGCGCTCGGGAGGCCTACGAGCAGTACTTC. It yields the protein CSAREAYEQYF. This chain links TRBV20-1 with TRBJ2-7, with 7 bases aligning to TRBD2. Germline V gives CDR1 DFQATT, CDR2 SNEGSKA (reference sequence). CDR3 length equals 11 residues.

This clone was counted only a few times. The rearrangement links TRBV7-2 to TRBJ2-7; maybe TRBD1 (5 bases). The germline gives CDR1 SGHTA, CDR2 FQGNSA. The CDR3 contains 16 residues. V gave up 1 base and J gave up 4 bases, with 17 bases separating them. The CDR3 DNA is TGTGCCAGCAGCTTAGGGACAAGCCAGATTACTTACGAGCAGTACTTC. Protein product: CASSLGTSQITYEQYF. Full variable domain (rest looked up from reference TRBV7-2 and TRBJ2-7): GAGVSQSPSNKVTEKGKDVELRCDPISGHTALYWYRQSLGQGLEFLIYFQGNSAPDKSGLPSDRFSAERTGGSVSTLTIQRTQQEDSAVYLCASSLGTSQITYEQYFGPGTRLTVT.

CDR3 nucleotide sequence: TGCGCCAGCAGCCCAGCGGGAACTTCCTACAATGAGCAGTTCTTC. Protein product: CASSPAGTSYNEQFF. The V gene is TRBV5-1, the J gene TRBJ2-1, with 7 bases matching TRBD2. V dropped 4 bases and J dropped 1; count of bases not matched to a gene: 5. Per germline, CDR1 SGHRS and CDR2 YFSETQ. CDR3 length: 15 amino acids.